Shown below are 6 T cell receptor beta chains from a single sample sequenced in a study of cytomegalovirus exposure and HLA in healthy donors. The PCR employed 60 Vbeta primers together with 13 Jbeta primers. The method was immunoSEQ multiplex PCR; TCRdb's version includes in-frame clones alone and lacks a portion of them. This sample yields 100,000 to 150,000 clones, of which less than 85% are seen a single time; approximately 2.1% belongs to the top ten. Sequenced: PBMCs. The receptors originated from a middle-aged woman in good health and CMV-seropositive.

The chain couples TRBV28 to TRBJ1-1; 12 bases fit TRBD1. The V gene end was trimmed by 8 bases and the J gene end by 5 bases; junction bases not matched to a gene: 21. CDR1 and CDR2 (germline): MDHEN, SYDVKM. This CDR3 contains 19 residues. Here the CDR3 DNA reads TGTGCCAGCCCTCCCTATCCATTCCGGGACAGGGGGCGTCAGACTGAAGCTTTCTTT. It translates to CASPPYPFRDRGRQTEAFF.

This CDR3 is CASSVTGADYNEQFF. The DNA for the CDR3 is TGTGCCAGCAGCGTAACTGGAGCGGATTACAATGAGCAGTTCTTC. The rearrangement uses TRBV9 and TRBJ2-1, with TRBD2 as a possible D gene (5 bases). Trimming removed 1 base from V and 4 bases from J, with 12 bases in between. The CDR3 sequence is 15 residues long. The germline V gene has CDR1 SGDLS and CDR2 YYNGEE.

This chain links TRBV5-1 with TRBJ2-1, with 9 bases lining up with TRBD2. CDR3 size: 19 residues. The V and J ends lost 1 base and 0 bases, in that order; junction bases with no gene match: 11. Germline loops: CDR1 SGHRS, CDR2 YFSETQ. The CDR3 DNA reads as TGCGCCAGCAGCTTGATTTCGCCCAGCGGGGGGAGCTCCTACAATGAGCAGTTCTTC. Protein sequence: CASSLISPSGGSSYNEQFF.

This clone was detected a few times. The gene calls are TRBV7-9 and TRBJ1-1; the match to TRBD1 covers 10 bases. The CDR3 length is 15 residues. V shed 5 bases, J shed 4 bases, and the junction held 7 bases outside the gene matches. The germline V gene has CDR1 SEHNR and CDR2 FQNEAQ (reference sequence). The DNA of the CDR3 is TGTGCCAGCAGCCCACCGGACAGGGGGATCACTGAAGCTTTCTTT. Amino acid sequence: CASSPPDRGITEAFF.

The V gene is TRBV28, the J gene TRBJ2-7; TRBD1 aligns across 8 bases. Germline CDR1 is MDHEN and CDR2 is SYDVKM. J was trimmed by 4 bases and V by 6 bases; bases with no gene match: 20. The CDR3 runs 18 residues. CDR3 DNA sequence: TGTGCCAGCAGGGGGCGGACAGGGAGTTTGGCCACCTCGTACGAGCAGTACTTC. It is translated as CASRGRTGSLATSYEQYF.

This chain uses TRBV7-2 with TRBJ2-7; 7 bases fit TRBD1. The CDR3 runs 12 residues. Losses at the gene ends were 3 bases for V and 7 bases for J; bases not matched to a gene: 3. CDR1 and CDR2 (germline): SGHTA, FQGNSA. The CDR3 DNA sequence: TGTGCCAGCAGCTTCGCGACAGGGGAGCAGTACTTC. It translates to CASSFATGEQYF.